The source of this T cell receptor (beta chain) is a study of human T cells and chemical hapten exposure. Study information: Reading of the patch tests, which applied 0.01% DPC to the upper back, occurred at 6 days.

Time point denoted: pre-sensitization, week 0. Documented treatment: therapeutic diphenylcyclopropenone sensitization with weekly scalp DPC. Blood collection took place prior to placing each patch test. It was unfractionated whole blood from which total RNA was extracted. The CDR3 covers 16 residues. CDR1 and CDR2 from the germline V gene are SGHRS and YFSETQ. The V and J ends lost 4 bases and 6 bases, in that order; junction bases with no gene match: 12. Via MiXCR, TCRdb re-called the RACE reads, giving one row per CDR3 protein. Here the sample spans about 260,000 distinct CDR3 sequences, 7.5% to 10% being singletons.

The origin of this receptor is a woman aged 40 to 49 with alopecia areata. Some clones in this sample may be carry-over from other donors' samples. This chain links TRBV5-1 with TRBJ2-7; 11 positions match TRBD2. Sequenced material: whole blood, taken in connection with sensitization to the hapten diphenylcyclopropenone (DPC). CDR3 sequence: CASSPGGTSGFGEQYF. DNA for the CDR3: TGCGCCAGCAGCCCCGGGGGGACTAGCGGTTTCGGCGAGCAGTACTTC.